This TCR beta chain derives from a study of regulatory T cells in long-lasting Graves disease. Time point reported: persistent/refractory GD, antithyroid drugs over 5 years with positive TRAb. The TCR library used RNA extracted from PBMCs. iRepertoire HTBI primers and Arm-PCR of CDR3 regions built TCR beta libraries. TCRdb used MiXCR to reprocess the multiplex PCR reads, holding one entry per CDR3 protein. Counted here are around 460,000 distinct CDR3 sequences, about 22% occurring once; the ten biggest clones make up roughly 14%. This clonotype showed up many times. V shed 6 bases and J shed 10 bases, with 18 bases lying between them. Germline V CDR1 and CDR2: MDHEN, SYDVKM. The CDR3 is 13 amino acids.

The clonotype originates from a female donor with Graves disease. The starting material was peripheral blood mononuclear cells (PBMCs), obtained when the disease was refractory, from a patient treated with antithyroid drugs. The V and J genes are TRBV28 and TRBJ1-1, with D perhaps matching TRBD1 (6 bases). The CDR3 sequence is CASRLNQGSGAFF. CDR3 nucleotide sequence: TGTGCCAGCAGGCTTAATCAGGGGAGCGGAGCTTTCTTT.